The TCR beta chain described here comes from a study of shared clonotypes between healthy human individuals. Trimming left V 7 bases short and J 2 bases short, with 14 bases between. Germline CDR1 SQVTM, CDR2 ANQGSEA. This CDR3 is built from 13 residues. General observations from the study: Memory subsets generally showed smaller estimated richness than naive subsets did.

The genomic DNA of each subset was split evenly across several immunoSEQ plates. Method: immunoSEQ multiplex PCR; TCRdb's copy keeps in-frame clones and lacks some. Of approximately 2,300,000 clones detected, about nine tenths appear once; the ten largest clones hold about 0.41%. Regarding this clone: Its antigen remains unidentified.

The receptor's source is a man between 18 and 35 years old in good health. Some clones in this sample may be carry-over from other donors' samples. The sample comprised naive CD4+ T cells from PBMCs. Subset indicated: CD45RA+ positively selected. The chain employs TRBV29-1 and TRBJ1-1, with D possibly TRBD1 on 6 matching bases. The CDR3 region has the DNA TGCAGCGGGGGGGGGCCCCGAAACACTGAAGCTTTCTTT. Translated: CSGGGPRNTEAFF.